By frequency in the sample, the clone carrying this TCR beta chain is medium-sized. Its antigen is unidentified. These data originate in a study of liver allograft versus peripheral blood T cells. The overall study: A comparison was made between T cell receptor repertoires in transplanted livers and those in recipients' peripheral blood.

Overall study results and limits: Intragraft liver T cell receptor repertoires reportedly differed from peripheral blood repertoires.

The CDR3 covers 23 residues. The ends lost 4 bases at V and 0 bases at J; junction bases unmatched: 25. Germline V lookup: CDR1 PRHDT, CDR2 FYEKMQ (reference sequence). TCRdb reprocessed the reads via MiXCR and lists one record per CDR3 protein. The sample holds approximately 9,800 distinct CDR3 sequences; roughly 20% are singletons and the top ten take 5% to 6%. The TCR was taken from a human patient who had a liver transplant. Some T cells may be provided by the graft donor. This rearrangement joins TRBV13 to TRBJ2-5; 11 positions match TRBD2. CDR3 protein: CASSSAGTAGLAEKELYQETQYF. CDR3 nucleotides: TGTGCCAGCAGCTCAGCCGGGACGGCGGGACTAGCGGAGAAAGAATTGTACCAAGAGACCCAGTACTTC.